The table lists the clone carrying this TCR beta chain with a few counts. CDR1 and CDR2 from the germline V gene are SQVTM and ANQGSEA. CDR3 length: 12 residues. Trimming left V 3 bases short and J 3 bases short, with 7 bases between. This entry belongs to a study of blood T cell repertoires in COVID-19. TCRdb's table, derived via immunoSEQ multiplex PCR, lists solely in-frame clones and lacks some. This sample carries about 240,000 clones, 82% of them seen once, and the ten largest clones take around 8%. This sequence joins TRBV29-1 and TRBJ2-3; no clear D. What was sequenced was peripheral blood. This sequence originates from a woman of 80 years or more with COVID-19, enrolled during active disease. The CDR3 DNA sequence: TGCAGCGTTGACCACTGGACAGATACGCAGTATTTT. This sequence encodes CSVDHWTDTQYF.